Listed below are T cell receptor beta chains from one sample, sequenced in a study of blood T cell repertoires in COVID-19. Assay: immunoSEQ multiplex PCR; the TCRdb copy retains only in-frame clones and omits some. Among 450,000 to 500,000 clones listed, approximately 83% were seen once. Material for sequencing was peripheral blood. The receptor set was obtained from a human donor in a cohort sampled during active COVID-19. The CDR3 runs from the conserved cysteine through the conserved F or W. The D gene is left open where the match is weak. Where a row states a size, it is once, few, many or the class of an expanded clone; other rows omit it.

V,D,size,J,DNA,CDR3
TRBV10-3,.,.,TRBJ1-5,TGTGCCATCAGTTTGGACTCTCCACCTGCGGGTCAGCCCCAGCATTTT,CAISLDSPPAGQPQHF
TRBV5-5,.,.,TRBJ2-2,TGTGCCAGCAGTCTTGATCTCCTAGATTCCAACACCGGGGAGCTGTTTTTT,CASSLDLLDSNTGELFF
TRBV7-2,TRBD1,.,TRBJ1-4,TGTGCCAGCAGCTCACGACAGGGGGGGAATGAAAAACTGTTTTTT,CASSSRQGGNEKLFF
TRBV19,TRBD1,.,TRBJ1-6,TGTGCCAGTAGTACCACCGGGACAGGGTCTAATTCACCCCTCCACTTT,CASSTTGTGSNSPLHF
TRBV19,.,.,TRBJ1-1,TGTGCCAGTAGTATAGGAGGCGGGTTCAGTGAAGCTTTCTTT,CASSIGGGFSEAFF
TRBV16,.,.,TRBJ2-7,TGTGCCAGCAGCCAATTTAGAGCCTACTACGAGCAGTACTTC,CASSQFRAYYEQYF
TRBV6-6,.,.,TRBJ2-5,TGTGCCAGCAGTTACGGCTACCAAGAGACCCAGTACTTC,CASSYGYQETQYF
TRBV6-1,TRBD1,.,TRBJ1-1,TGTGCCAGCAGTGAAACCCCAAGAACAGGGGACACTGAAGCTTTCTTT,CASSETPRTGDTEAFF
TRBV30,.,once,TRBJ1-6,TGTGCCTGGTCACAGGGTCGACGACCTAATTCACCCCTCCACTTT,CAWSQGRRPNSPLHF
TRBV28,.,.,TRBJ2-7,TGTGCCACAGCCGACGGGGCCTACGAGCAGTACTTC,CATADGAYEQYF
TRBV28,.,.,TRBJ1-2,TGTGCCAGCTCACCGCCCGGGGGGCAGGTTTATGGCTACACCTTC,CASSPPGGQVYGYTF